This entry lists 25 T cell receptor beta chains sequenced from one sample in a study of blood T cell repertoires in COVID-19. The assay was immunoSEQ multiplex PCR, and TCRdb's table has in-frame clones only and misses some. The sample lists 200,000 to 250,000 clones, about 80% occurring once. Source material: peripheral blood. The receptor set was obtained from a man aged 25-45 years who had recovered from COVID-19.

The chain uses TRBV27 and TRBJ2-1, with no clear D. CDR1 and CDR2 (germline): MNHEY, SMNVEV (reference sequence). The CDR3 loop spans 15 amino acids. V was cut by 3 bases and J by 0 bases, with 9 bases left in between. The CDR3 region has the DNA TGTGCCAGCAGTTTTCGAGGTACCTCCTACAATGAGCAGTTCTTC. Its protein is CASSFRGTSYNEQFF.

This clone came up a few times. The chain uses TRBV6-5 and TRBJ2-6, with no clear D. CDR1 and CDR2 from the germline V gene are MNHEY and SVGAGI. The ends were cut back, 6 bases at V and 0 bases at J, with 6 bases in the middle. The CDR3 is 14 residues long. CDR3 in amino acids: CASRRSSGANVLTF. The CDR3 DNA is TGTGCCAGCAGGAGGAGCTCTGGGGCCAACGTCCTGACTTTC.

The chain employs TRBV27 and TRBJ1-1; D is ambiguous. CDR3 length equals 14 residues. Trimming removed 5 bases from V and 8 bases from J, with 18 bases in between. The germline V gene has CDR1 MNHEY and CDR2 SMNVEV (reference sequence). The CDR3 bases are TGTGCCAGCAGTACCTACCGGCGGACTGGAGAAGCTTTCTTT. This sequence encodes CASSTYRRTGEAFF.

The rearrangement joins TRBV5-4 to TRBJ2-1; the D gene is possibly TRBD2 (6 bases). Germline V gene sequence: CDR1 SGHNT, CDR2 YYREEE (reference sequence). The CDR3 is made up of 17 amino acids. V was trimmed by 3 bases and J by 4 bases, leaving 20 bases between them. The CDR3 reads CASSYGGAPGVYNEQFF. The DNA for the CDR3 is TGTGCCAGCAGCTACGGTGGGGCTCCGGGGGTATACAATGAGCAGTTCTTC.

V usage is TRBV3-1 (or the pseudogene TRBV3-2) and J usage is TRBJ2-5, with D possibly matching TRBD1 (5 bases). CDR3 length: 15 residues. V shed 6 bases and J shed 2 bases, with 16 bases lying between them. Germline CDR1 is LGHDT and CDR2 is YNNKEL (reference sequence). CDR3 nucleotides: TGTGCCAGCAGTAAAAACCCGGCAGGGCAAGAGACCCAGTACTTC. Translating gives CASSKNPAGQETQYF.

The chain employs TRBV18 and TRBJ2-1, with D possibly TRBD2 on 6 matching bases. This CDR3 is 14 amino acids long. CDR1 is KGHSH, CDR2 LQKENI, per germline. The V end lost 0 bases, the J end lost 7 bases, and 10 bases lay between the germline ends. DNA of the CDR3: TGTGCCAGCTCACCACCGACGGGAGAAAATGAGCAGTTCTTC. It is translated as CASSPPTGENEQFF.

The chain recombines TRBV10-3 with TRBJ1-2; TRBD1 might be the D (5 bases). Deletions cut 3 bases from V and 6 bases from J, with 11 bases between. CDR3 size: 13 residues. Per germline, CDR1 ENHRY and CDR2 SYGVKD. The CDR3 reads CAISDGGGDGYTF. In nucleotides, the CDR3 is TGTGCCATCAGTGATGGGGGGGGAGATGGCTACACCTTC.

This clone came up a few times. The genes are TRBV4-2 and TRBJ2-3; 7 nucleotides align to TRBD1. The CDR3 spans 15 residues. The trim removed 1 base at V and 1 base at J, leaving 2 bases unmatched. CDR1 and CDR2 (germline): LGHNA, YNFKEQ. CDR3 nucleotide sequence: TGTGCCAGCAGCCAAGCGACAGGGCGCACAGATACGCAGTATTTT. It encodes CASSQATGRTDTQYF.

The gene calls are TRBV29-1 and TRBJ2-1, with 8 nucleotides matching TRBD2. Germline assignment: CDR1 SQVTM and CDR2 ANQGSEA. The CDR3 runs 14 residues. V trimming: 3 bases; J trimming: 12 bases; junction bases outside the gene matches: 13. The CDR3: CSVDGAGGEAGQFF. The CDR3 DNA is TGCAGCGTTGACGGGGCGGGGGGCGAGGCGGGGCAGTTCTTC.

The chain employs TRBV28 and TRBJ2-5; the D gene is possibly TRBD2 (5 bases). The V end lost 4 bases, the J end lost 3 bases, and 9 bases lay between the germline ends. The CDR3 contains 13 residues. Germline-derived CDR1 and CDR2 are MDHEN and SYDVKM. The CDR3 loop is CASSSDWKETQYF. CDR3 bases: TGTGCCAGCAGTTCGGACTGGAAAGAGACCCAGTACTTC.

V usage is TRBV19 and J usage is TRBJ2-1; 10 bases map to TRBD1. Germline V gene data show CDR1 as LNHDA and CDR2 as SQIVND (reference sequence). CDR3 length equals 14 residues. J gave up 8 bases and V 5 bases, and 6 bases lay outside the gene matches. CDR3 loop: CASSVRQGAYEQFF. CDR3 DNA: TGTGCCAGTAGTGTTCGACAGGGGGCCTATGAGCAGTTCTTC.

The genes are TRBV5-4 and TRBJ1-1, with D perhaps TRBD1 (5 bases). V lost 3 bases and J 5 bases, leaving 11 bases between the germline ends. The CDR3 is 13 residues long. CDR1 is SGHNT, CDR2 YYREEE, per germline (reference sequence). CDR3 loop: CASSSGGRTEAFF. Here the CDR3 DNA reads TGTGCCAGCAGCTCGGGGGGAAGGACTGAAGCTTTCTTT.

The chain couples TRBV12-3 or TRBV12-4 to TRBJ2-3; D ambiguous. The CDR3 spans 11 residues. The V and J ends lost 6 bases and 2 bases respectively, with 3 bases between them. The CDR3 DNA is TGTGCCAGCAGATACACAGATACGCAGTATTTT. Its translation: CASRYTDTQYF.

The chain couples TRBV21-1 to TRBJ2-5; TRBD2 was called by the table and not checked on the DNA. TRBV21-1 is termed a pseudogene. This CDR3 region has 16 residues. DNA of the CDR3: TGTGCCAGCAGCACAGGAGGCGGGGGGGCCCAAGAGACCCAGTACTTC. Its protein is CASSTGGGGAQETQYF.

The J gene is TRBJ2-7, the V gene TRBV7-9; D is perhaps TRBD1 (6 bases). Germline CDR1 and CDR2: SEHNR and FQNEAQ (reference sequence). V lost 4 bases and J 12 bases, leaving 19 bases between the germline ends. The CDR3 is 13 amino acids. The CDR3 loop reads CASSSHVRTALYV. The CDR3 nucleotides read TGTGCCAGCAGCTCCCATGTCAGGACAGCCTTGTACGTC.

This chain connects TRBV19 to TRBJ1-2, with D perhaps matching TRBD1 (5 bases). Germline V gives CDR1 LNHDA, CDR2 SQIVND (reference sequence). The CDR3 loop spans 15 amino acids. Trimming removed 2 bases from V and 3 bases from J, with 13 bases in between. The DNA of the CDR3 is TGTGCCAGTAGTATACGGAACCAGGGTGACTATGGCTACACCTTC. Translation gives CASSIRNQGDYGYTF.

The CDR3 nucleotides read TGTGCCAGCAGGCCCCACGGGACTCAGACAGATACGCAGTATTTT. Translated, it gives CASRPHGTQTDTQYF. J is TRBJ2-3 and V is TRBV4-2; possible D gene TRBD2, 6 bases. V was cut by 6 bases and J by 3 bases, with 16 bases left in between. The CDR3 has 15 amino acids. The germline V gene has CDR1 LGHNA and CDR2 YNFKEQ.

The chain uses TRBV3-1 (or the pseudogene TRBV3-2) and TRBJ2-3, with a tentative D call TRBD2 (6 bases). The germline CDR1 and CDR2 sequences are LGHDT and YNNKEL (reference sequence). Trimming stripped 3 bases from V and 4 bases from J, with 11 bases between. The CDR3 runs 14 residues. DNA for the CDR3: TGTGCCAGCAGCCAGAACTGGGGGGCAGATACGCAGTATTTT. Translation gives CASSQNWGADTQYF.

The CDR3 DNA reads TGTGCCAGCAGCGTAGAGGCAGGGGGGAACTATGGCTACACCTTC. This codes for CASSVEAGGNYGYTF. The rearrangement links TRBV9 to TRBJ1-2; 7 bases fit TRBD1. V gave up 0 bases and J gave up 2 bases; unmatched junction bases: 4. This CDR3 spans 15 amino acids. From germline, CDR1 is SGDLS and CDR2 YYNGEE.

The V call is TRBV21-1, the J call TRBJ1-6; TRBD1, the table's D call, lacks a check against the DNA. TRBV21-1 is a pseudogene. The CDR3 loop spans 18 amino acids. The CDR3 DNA reads TGTGCCAGCAGCGTTCCCGGGACAGGCCTCTCCTATAATTCACCCCTCCACTTT. Protein: CASSVPGTGLSYNSPLHF.

This clone was counted once. This chain connects TRBV29-1 to TRBJ2-2; TRBD1 might be the D (6 bases). Looked up from germline, CDR1 is SQVTM and CDR2 is ANQGSEA. The CDR3 totals 14 residues. The CDR3 sequence is CSAVTGPNTGELFF. The CDR3 DNA reads TGCAGTGCAGTGACAGGACCGAACACCGGGGAGCTGTTTTTT.

The V and J genes are TRBV5-4 and TRBJ2-7; 7 bases map to TRBD1. Trimming took 3 bases from V and 0 from J; bases not matched to a gene: 15. Germline V gene sequence: CDR1 SGHNT, CDR2 YYREEE (reference sequence). This CDR3 comprises 18 residues. CDR3 DNA sequence: TGTGCCAGCAGCTCGCACCGTTCCGGGACAGCTCGCTCCTACGAGCAGTACTTC. Encoded protein: CASSSHRSGTARSYEQYF. Supplemented by reference TRBV5-4 and TRBJ2-7, the full variable domain reads ETGVTQSPTHLIKTRGQQVTLRCSSQSGHNTVSWYQQALGQGPQFIFQYYREEENGRGNFPPRFSGLQFPNYSSELNVNALELDDSALYLCASSSHRSGTARSYEQYFGPGTRLTVT.

The chain joins TRBV5-1 to TRBJ2-5; TRBD1 agrees at 12 bases. J lost 7 bases, V lost 2 bases, and 9 bases had no gene match. Per germline, CDR1 SGHRS and CDR2 YFSETQ. The CDR3 contains 16 residues. The CDR3 region is CASSLDLGQGAGTQYF. The CDR3 nucleotides read TGCGCCAGCAGCTTAGACCTGGGACAGGGGGCGGGGACCCAGTACTTC.

The chain links TRBV10-2 to TRBJ2-5; 11 bases agree with TRBD2. The J segment lost 4 bases and the V segment lost 7 bases, leaving 8 bases of the junction unmatched. Germline CDR1 is WSHSY and CDR2 is SAAADI. The CDR3 loop spans 15 amino acids. This chain's CDR3 is CASNLAGGDGETQYF. The CDR3 nucleotides are TGCGCCAGCAATTTAGCGGGGGGGGACGGAGAGACCCAGTACTTC.

V and J are TRBV7-2 and TRBJ1-5, with D perhaps TRBD1 (6 bases). Per germline, CDR1 SGHTA and CDR2 FQGNSA. The CDR3 runs 16 residues. Trimming left V 1 base short and J 3 bases short, with 13 bases between. The CDR3 here is CASSLGWGTNNQPQHF. The CDR3 nucleotides are TGTGCCAGCAGCTTAGGGTGGGGGACAAACAATCAGCCCCAGCATTTT. Full variable domain (outside the CDR3, taken from reference TRBV7-2 and TRBJ1-5): GAGVSQSPSNKVTEKGKDVELRCDPISGHTALYWYRQSLGQGLEFLIYFQGNSAPDKSGLPSDRFSAERTGGSVSTLTIQRTQQEDSAVYLCASSLGWGTNNQPQHFGDGTRLSIL.